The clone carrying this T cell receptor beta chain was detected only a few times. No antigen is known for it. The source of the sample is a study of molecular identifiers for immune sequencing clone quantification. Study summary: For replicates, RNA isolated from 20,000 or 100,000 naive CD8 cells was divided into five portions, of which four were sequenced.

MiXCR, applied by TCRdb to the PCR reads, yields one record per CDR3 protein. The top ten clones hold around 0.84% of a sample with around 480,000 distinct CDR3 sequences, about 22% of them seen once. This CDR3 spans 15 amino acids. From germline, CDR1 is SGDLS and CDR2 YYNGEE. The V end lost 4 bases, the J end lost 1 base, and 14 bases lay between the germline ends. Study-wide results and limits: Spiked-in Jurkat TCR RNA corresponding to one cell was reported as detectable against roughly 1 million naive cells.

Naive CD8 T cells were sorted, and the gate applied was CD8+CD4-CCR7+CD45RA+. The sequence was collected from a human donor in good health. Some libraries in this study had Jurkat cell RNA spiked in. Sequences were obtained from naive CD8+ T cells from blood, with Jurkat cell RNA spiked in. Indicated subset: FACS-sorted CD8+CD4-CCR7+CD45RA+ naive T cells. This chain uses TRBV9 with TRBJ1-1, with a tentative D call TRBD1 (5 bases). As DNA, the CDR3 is TGTGCCAGCAGCCCGCCCGGTGGGGGGAACACTGAAGCTTTCTTT. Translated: CASSPPGGGNTEAFF. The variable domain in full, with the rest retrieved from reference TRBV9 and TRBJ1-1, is DSGVTQTPKHLITATGQRVTLRCSPRSGDLSVYWYQQSLDQGLQFLIQYYNGEERAKGNILERFSAQQFPDLHSELNLSSLELGDSALYFCASSPPGGGNTEAFFGQGTRLTVV.